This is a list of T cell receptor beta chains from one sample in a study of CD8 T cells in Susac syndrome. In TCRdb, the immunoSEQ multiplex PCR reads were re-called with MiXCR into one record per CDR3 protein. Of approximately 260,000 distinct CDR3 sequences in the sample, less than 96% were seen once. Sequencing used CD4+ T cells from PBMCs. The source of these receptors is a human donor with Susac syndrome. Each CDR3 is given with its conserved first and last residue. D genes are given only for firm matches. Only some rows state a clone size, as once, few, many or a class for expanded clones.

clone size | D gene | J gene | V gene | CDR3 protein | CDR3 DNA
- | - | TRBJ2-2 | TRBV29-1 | CSVDKGAAGELFF | TGCAGCGTTGATAAAGGGGCCGCCGGGGAGCTGTTTTTT
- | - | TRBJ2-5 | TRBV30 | CAWASQETQYF | TGTGCCTGGGCGAGCCAAGAGACCCAGTACTTC
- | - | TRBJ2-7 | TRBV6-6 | CASSYSVGSYYEQYF | TGTGCCAGCAGTTACTCCGTCGGAAGCTACTACGAGCAGTACTTC
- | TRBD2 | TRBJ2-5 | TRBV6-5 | CASSYRSGKETQYF | TGTGCCAGCAGTTACCGGAGCGGGAAGGAGACCCAGTACTTC
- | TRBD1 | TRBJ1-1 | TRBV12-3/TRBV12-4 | CASRPQGVDTEAFF | TGTGCCAGCAGACCACAGGGGGTCGACACTGAAGCTTTCTTT
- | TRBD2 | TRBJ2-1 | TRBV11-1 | CASSLGNSGRSNEQFF | TGTGCCAGCAGCTTAGGAAATAGCGGGAGATCCAATGAGCAGTTCTTC
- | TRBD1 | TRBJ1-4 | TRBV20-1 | CSAYGDRLEGKLFF | TGCAGTGCTTACGGGGACAGGCTAGAAGGGAAACTGTTTTTT
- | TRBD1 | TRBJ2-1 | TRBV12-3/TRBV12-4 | CASSRDRGLEQFF | TGTGCCAGCAGTCGGGACAGGGGTTTGGAGCAGTTCTTC
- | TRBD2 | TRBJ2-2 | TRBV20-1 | CSARLAGGRDTGELFF | TGCAGTGCTAGACTAGCGGGAGGTCGAGACACCGGGGAGCTGTTTTTT
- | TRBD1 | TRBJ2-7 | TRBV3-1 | CASSQTTGNEQYF | TGTGCCAGCAGCCAAACGACAGGGAACGAGCAGTACTTC
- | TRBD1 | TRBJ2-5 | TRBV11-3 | CASSLGTGGSRETQYF | TGTGCCAGCAGCTTAGGAACAGGGGGGTCCAGAGAGACCCAGTACTTC
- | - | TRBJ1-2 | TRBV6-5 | CASSQSPGSFGGYTF | TGTGCCAGCAGTCAGTCTCCAGGGTCATTCGGTGGCTACACCTTC
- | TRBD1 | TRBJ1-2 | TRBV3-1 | CASSQDVAGGLMGYTF | TGTGCCAGCAGCCAAGATGTGGCAGGGGGCCTCATGGGCTACACCTTC
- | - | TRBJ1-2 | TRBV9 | CASSVVYGGYTF | TGTGCCAGCAGCGTAGTATACGGAGGCTACACCTTC
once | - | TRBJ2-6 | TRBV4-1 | CASSPMGLDSGANVLTF | TGCGCCAGCAGCCCTATGGGTCTCGACTCTGGGGCCAACGTCCTGACTTTC
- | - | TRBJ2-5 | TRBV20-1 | CSAASRGTQYF | TGCAGTGCTGCCAGTCGAGGGACCCAGTACTTC
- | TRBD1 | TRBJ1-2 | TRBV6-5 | CASRKDRVLGYTF | TGTGCCAGCAGAAAAGACAGGGTTCTTGGCTACACCTTC
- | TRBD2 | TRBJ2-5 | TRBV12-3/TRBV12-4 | CASSFQVPGGTQYF | TGTGCCAGCAGTTTTCAAGTCCCGGGAGGGACCCAGTACTTC
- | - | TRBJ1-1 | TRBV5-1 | CASSPPGADEAFF | TGCGCCAGCAGCCCCCCGGGCGCAGATGAAGCTTTCTTT
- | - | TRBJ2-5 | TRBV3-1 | CASSLDTLETQYF | TGTGCCAGCAGCCTCGACACGTTGGAGACCCAGTACTTC
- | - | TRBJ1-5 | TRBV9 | CASSPGNAQPQHF | TGTGCCAGCAGCCCAGGGAATGCCCAGCCCCAGCATTTT
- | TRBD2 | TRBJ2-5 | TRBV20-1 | CSASRLAGGETQYF | TGCAGTGCTAGTAGGCTAGCGGGAGGGGAGACCCAGTACTTC
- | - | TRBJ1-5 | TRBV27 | CASISQGGAQHF | TGTGCCAGCATCTCCCAGGGAGGAGCCCAGCATTTT
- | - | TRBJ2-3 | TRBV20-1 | CSANPEYTDTQYF | TGCAGTGCTAACCCCGAGTACACAGATACGCAGTATTTT
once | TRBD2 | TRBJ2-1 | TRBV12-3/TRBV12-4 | CASSLLLAGVVEQFF | TGTGCCAGCAGTTTGTTACTAGCGGGAGTGGTTGAGCAGTTCTTC
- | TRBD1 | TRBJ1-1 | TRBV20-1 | CSARRQGTVRAEAFF | TGCAGTGCTAGGAGACAGGGGACAGTGCGCGCTGAAGCTTTCTTT
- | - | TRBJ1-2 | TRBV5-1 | CASSLAGGTTLKGYTF | TGCGCCAGCAGCTTGGCCGGAGGGACCACCTTGAAGGGCTACACCTTC
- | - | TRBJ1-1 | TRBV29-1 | CSVTFTGWDTEAFF | TGCAGCGTCACTTTTACAGGGTGGGACACTGAAGCTTTCTTT
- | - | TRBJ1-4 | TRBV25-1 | CASSVGVMATNEKLFF | TGTGCCAGCAGTGTCGGGGTTATGGCAACTAATGAAAAACTGTTTTTT
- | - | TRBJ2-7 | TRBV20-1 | CSASRGYEQYF | TGCAGTGCTAGTAGGGGGTACGAGCAGTACTTC
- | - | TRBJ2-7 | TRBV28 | CASASPGKEQYF | TGTGCCAGCGCGTCCCCTGGGAAGGAGCAGTACTTC
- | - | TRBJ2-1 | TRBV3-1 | CASSQVSRSYNEQFF | TGTGCCAGCAGCCAAGTGAGTCGCTCCTACAATGAGCAGTTCTTC
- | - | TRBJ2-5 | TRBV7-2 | CASSSPFGAQETQYF | TGTGCCAGCAGCTCCCCTTTCGGCGCTCAAGAGACCCAGTACTTC
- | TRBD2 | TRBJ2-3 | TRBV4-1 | CASSQAGLAGGLSTDTQYF | TGCGCCAGCAGCCAAGCGGGACTAGCGGGAGGACTTAGCACAGATACGCAGTATTTT
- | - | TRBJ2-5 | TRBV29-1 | CSVDRTGNQETQYF | TGCAGCGTTGACCGGACTGGAAACCAAGAGACCCAGTACTTC
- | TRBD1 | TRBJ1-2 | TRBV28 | CASSHRQGSGYTF | TGTGCCAGCAGCCACCGACAGGGTAGTGGCTACACCTTC
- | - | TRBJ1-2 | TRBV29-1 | CSVENREGGYTF | TGCAGCGTGGAAAACAGGGAGGGCGGCTACACCTTC
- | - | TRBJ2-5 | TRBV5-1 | CASALADLETQYF | TGCGCCAGTGCACTAGCAGACCTGGAGACCCAGTACTTC
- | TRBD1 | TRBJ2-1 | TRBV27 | CASSRGTGDVNEQFF | TGTGCCAGCAGCCGCGGGACAGGAGATGTCAATGAGCAGTTCTTC
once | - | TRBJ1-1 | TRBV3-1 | CASSQAGTGKTFF | TGTGCCAGCAGCCAAGCCGGGACGGGGAAAACTTTCTTT
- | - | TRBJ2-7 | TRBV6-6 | CATAEWSYEQYF | TGTGCCACCGCCGAGTGGAGCTACGAGCAGTACTTC
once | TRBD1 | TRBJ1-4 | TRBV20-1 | CSARGPTGASEKLFF | TGCAGTGCTAGGGGACCCACAGGGGCAAGTGAAAAACTGTTTTTT
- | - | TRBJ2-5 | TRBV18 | CASSPPSSETQYF | TGTGCCAGCTCACCACCCAGCTCTGAGACCCAGTACTTC
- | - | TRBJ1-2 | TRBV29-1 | CSVEEARTYYGYTF | TGCAGCGTTGAAGAGGCAAGAACCTACTATGGCTACACCTTC
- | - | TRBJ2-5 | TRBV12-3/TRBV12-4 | CASSLGGTTQETQYF | TGTGCCAGCAGTCTAGGGGGAACGACCCAAGAGACCCAGTACTTC
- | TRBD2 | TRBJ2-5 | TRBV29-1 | CSHSGLAPKGETQYF | TGCAGCCACTCGGGACTAGCCCCAAAGGGGGAGACCCAGTACTTC
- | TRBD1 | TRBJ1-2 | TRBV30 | CAWSAQGAGGYTF | TGTGCCTGGAGTGCGCAGGGGGCCGGTGGCTACACCTTC
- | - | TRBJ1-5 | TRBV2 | CASSQAPIWNSVGQPQHF | TGTGCCAGCAGTCAAGCCCCGATCTGGAACAGTGTGGGGCAGCCCCAGCATTTT
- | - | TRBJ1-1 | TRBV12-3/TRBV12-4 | CASSLGVSHRRAEAFF | TGTGCCAGCAGTTTAGGTGTCAGCCACCGAAGGGCTGAAGCTTTCTTT
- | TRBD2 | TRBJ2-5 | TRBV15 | CATSRGIAGESQETQYF | TGTGCCACCAGCAGAGGGATTGCGGGAGAGTCCCAAGAGACCCAGTACTTC
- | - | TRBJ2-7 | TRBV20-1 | CSARVGYLGDGEQYF | TGCAGTGCTAGAGTGGGGTATTTGGGAGACGGGGAGCAGTACTTC
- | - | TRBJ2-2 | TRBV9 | CASSVALSGKTGELFF | TGTGCCAGCAGCGTAGCTCTATCGGGAAAGACCGGGGAGCTGTTTTTT